This T cell receptor (beta chain) was found in a study of T-cell reconstitution after alpha-beta-depleted transplantation in children (dated by TCRdb to the mid-2010s). Regarding the study in general: The study quantitatively tracked T-cell immune reconstitution after TCRalphabeta/CD19-depleted allogeneic hematopoietic cell transplantation in children using TCR repertoire profiling.

What this sample's treatment or condition label stands for: allogeneic hematopoietic cell transplantation with graft depleted of TCRalphabeta T cells and CD19 B cells. The children who served as transplant recipients had been given grafts of TCRalphabeta/CD19-depleted allogeneic hematopoietic cells. The library was built by means of PCR. Sequenced on an Illumina HiSeq 2500. Molecular barcoding was employed in the preparation of TCR libraries, with unique molecular identifiers being used to normalize TCRbeta repertoire quantification. Using fastp trimming at Q25 and MiXCR clonotype assembly, TCRdb reanalyzed the public sequencing data and kept in-frame beta chains. Identical CDR3 proteins give one entry, which carries the most common genes and DNA. A total of some 260,000 distinct CDR3 sequences appear in this sample, more than 20% of them only once. About 5% of the sample lies in the top ten. The CDR3 covers 12 residues, taking in both the cysteine and the phenylalanine. The read is trimmed to its CDR3 DNA, 36 bases read in frame from base 1. CDR1 MNHEY and CDR2 SVGAGI are derived from the germline V gene. V was cut back by 6 bases and J by 6 bases, leaving a gap of 12 bases between them.

Overall study results and their limits: About two months after transplant, the apparently early recovery of alphabetaT-cell counts reportedly depended on just several hundred clones that had expanded rapidly and came from non-depleted graft cells. The high TCRbeta diversity at day 60 in some patients was ascribed to recipient T cells and intrathymic progenitors that had survived conditioning. Hyperexpanded clone frequencies declined over subsequent months; after one year, T-cell counts and TCRbeta diversity were mostly attributed to newly produced T cells.

As regards this clonotype: This receptor's antigen is unknown. No base quality values were provided; no much bigger clone lies one nucleotide off.

The sequence was collected from a female patient aged 2-15 years who had a stem cell transplant for congenital amegakaryocytic thrombocytopenia, so the T cells may come from the graft donor. Sequencing was performed on PBMCs, mostly from graft donor cells, taken 360 days after TCRalphabeta/CD19-depleted stem cell transplant. The chain is encoded by TRBV6-5 joined to TRBJ2-7; no D segment can be confidently identified. The nucleotide sequence is TGTGCCAGCAGCCGCAGTGGTTCCGAGCAGTACTTC. It translates as CASSRSGSEQYF.